This T cell receptor (beta chain) was captured in a study of T cells after yellow fever vaccination. V was cut by 4 bases and J by 2 bases, with 15 bases left in between. This CDR3 region has 16 residues. TCRdb reanalysed the 5' RACE reads using MiXCR and keeps one entry per CDR3 protein. The repertoire holds fewer than 500,000 distinct CDR3 sequences, with about 19% as singletons. This TCR was sampled from a man in his late teens or twenties who received the YFV17D yellow fever vaccine. The sample was PBMCs, taken before the yellow fever booster vaccination. V gene TRBV12-3 or TRBV12-4 combines with J gene TRBJ2-1; D is possibly TRBD2 (6 bases). Here the CDR3 DNA reads TGTGCCAGCAGTTGGGCCGTGGCGGGGCCCTACAATGAGCAGTTCTTC. It translates to CASSWAVAGPYNEQFF.